Sequencing of this T cell receptor (beta chain) was carried out in a study of neurological immune-mediated disorders. This clonotype was counted many times. The antigen remains unidentified. Germline CDR1 reads MDHEN; CDR2 reads SYDVKM. V lost 4 bases and J 3 bases, leaving 13 bases between the germline ends. This CDR3 is built from 15 residues. Noted time point: longitudinal time-point 2. Synthesis of cDNA was carried out by template-switch 5'RACE. The reaction used 10-nucleotide random UMIs. TCRdb reprocessed the 5' RACE reads with MiXCR, giving one entry per CDR3 protein. The sample has 50,000 or so distinct CDR3 sequences, about an eighth seen once. Findings and caveats of the study: The most TCR clonal expansion was seen in HTLV-1-associated myelopathy, whereas the least was seen in multiple sclerosis, below the level in healthy controls.

The sequenced sample consisted of PBMCs. This receptor was obtained from a male donor with HTLV-1-associated myelopathy (HAM/TSP). The chain combines TRBV28 with TRBJ1-5; D is perhaps TRBD1 (5 bases). In nucleotides, the CDR3 is TGTGCCAGCAGTTACCCTCCGGGACTCAATCAGCCCCAGCATTTT. The encoded protein is CASSYPPGLNQPQHF.